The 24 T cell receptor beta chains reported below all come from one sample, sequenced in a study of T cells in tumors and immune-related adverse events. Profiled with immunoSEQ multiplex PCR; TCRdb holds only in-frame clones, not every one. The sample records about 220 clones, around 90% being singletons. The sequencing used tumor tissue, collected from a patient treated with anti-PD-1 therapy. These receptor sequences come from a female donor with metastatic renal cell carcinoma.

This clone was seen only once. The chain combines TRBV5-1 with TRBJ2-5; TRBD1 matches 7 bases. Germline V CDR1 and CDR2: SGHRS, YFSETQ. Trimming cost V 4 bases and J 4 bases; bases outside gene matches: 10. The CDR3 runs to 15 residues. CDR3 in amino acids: CASSPGQAGGETQYF. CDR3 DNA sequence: TGCGCCAGCAGCCCAGGCCAGGCAGGGGGAGAGACCCAGTACTTC.

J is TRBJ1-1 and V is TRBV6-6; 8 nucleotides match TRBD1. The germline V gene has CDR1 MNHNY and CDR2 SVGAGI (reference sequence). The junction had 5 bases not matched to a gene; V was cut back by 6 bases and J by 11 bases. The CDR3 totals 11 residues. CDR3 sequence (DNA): TGTGCCAGCAGGACAGGGGCTGTTGCTTTCTTT. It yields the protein CASRTGAVAFF.

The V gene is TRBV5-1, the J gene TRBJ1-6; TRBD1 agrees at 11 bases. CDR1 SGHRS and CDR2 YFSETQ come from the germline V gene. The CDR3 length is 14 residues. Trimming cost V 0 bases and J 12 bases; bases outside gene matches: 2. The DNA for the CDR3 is TGCGCCAGCAGCTTGGGGACAGGGGGCGAACCCCTCCACTTT. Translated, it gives CASSLGTGGEPLHF.

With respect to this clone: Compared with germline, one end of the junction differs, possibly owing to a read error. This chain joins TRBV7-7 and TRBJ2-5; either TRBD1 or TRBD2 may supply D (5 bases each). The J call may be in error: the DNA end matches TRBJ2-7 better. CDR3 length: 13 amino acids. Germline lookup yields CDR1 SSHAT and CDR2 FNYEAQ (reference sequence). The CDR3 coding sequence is TGTGCTAGCAGCCCTTCCAGGGCGGGCGAGCAGTACTTC. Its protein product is CASSPSRAGEQYF.

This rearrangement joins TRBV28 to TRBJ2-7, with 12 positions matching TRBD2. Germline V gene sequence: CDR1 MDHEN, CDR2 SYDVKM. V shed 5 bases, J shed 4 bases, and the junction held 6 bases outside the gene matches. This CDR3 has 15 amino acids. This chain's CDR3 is CASSTPSGRVYEQYF. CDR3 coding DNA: TGTGCCAGCAGTACCCCTAGCGGGAGGGTTTACGAGCAGTACTTC.

CDR3 nucleotide sequence: TGTGCCAGCGGGCTAAACTATTCACCCCTCCACTTT. This codes for CASGLNYSPLHF. V gene TRBV7-2 combines with J gene TRBJ1-6, with D hard to call. The germline V and J ends were trimmed by 8 bases and 8 bases, with 10 bases remaining between them. The CDR3 has 12 amino acids. Germline CDR1 SGHTA, CDR2 FQGNSA.

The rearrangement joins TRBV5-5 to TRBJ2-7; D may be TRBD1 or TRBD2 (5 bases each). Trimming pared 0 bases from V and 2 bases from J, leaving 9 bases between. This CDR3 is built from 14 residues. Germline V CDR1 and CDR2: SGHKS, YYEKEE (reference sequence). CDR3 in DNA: TGTGCCAGCAGCTTGGAACGGGACGCCTACGAGCAGTACTTC. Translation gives CASSLERDAYEQYF.

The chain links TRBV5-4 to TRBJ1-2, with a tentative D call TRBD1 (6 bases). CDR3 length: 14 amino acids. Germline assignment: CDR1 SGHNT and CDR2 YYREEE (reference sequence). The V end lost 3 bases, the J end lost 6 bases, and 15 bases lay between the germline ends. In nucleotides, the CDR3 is TGTGCCAGCAGCTACCCGGGCAGGGGAGATGGCTACACCTTC. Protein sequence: CASSYPGRGDGYTF. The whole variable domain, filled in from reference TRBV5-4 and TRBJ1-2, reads ETGVTQSPTHLIKTRGQQVTLRCSSQSGHNTVSWYQQALGQGPQFIFQYYREEENGRGNFPPRFSGLQFPNYSSELNVNALELDDSALYLCASSYPGRGDGYTFGSGTRLTVV.

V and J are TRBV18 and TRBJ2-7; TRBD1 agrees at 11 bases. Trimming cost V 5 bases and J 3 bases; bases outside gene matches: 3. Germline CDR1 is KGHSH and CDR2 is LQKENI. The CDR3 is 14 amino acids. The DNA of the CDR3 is TGTGCCAGCTCATACGGGACAGGGGGCTACGAGCAGTACTTC. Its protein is CASSYGTGGYEQYF.

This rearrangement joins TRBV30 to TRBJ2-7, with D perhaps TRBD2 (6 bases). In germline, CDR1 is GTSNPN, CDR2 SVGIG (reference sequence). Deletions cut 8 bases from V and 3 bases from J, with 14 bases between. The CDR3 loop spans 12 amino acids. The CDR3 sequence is CAQGGIDYEQYF. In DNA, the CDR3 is TGTGCCCAGGGCGGGATAGACTACGAGCAGTACTTC. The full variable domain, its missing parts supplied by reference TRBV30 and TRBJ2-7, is SQTIHQWPATLVQPVGSPLSLECTVEGTSNPNLYWYRQAAGRGLQLLFYSVGIGQISSEVPQNLSASRPQDRQFILSSKKLLLSDSGFYLCAQGGIDYEQYFGPGTRLTVT.

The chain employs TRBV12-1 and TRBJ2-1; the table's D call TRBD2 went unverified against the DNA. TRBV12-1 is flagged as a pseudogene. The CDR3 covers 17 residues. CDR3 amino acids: CASSFGTSGRACHEQFF. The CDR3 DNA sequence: TGTGCCAGCAGCTTTGGGACTAGCGGGAGGGCCTGCCATGAGCAGTTCTTC.

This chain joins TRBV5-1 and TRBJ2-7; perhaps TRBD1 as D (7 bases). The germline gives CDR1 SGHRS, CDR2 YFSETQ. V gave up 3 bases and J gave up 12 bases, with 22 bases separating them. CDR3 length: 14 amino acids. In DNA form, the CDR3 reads TGCGCCAGCAGCTCGCTTGGGCAGGGGGACTTTTGGTACTTC. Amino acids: CASSSLGQGDFWYF.

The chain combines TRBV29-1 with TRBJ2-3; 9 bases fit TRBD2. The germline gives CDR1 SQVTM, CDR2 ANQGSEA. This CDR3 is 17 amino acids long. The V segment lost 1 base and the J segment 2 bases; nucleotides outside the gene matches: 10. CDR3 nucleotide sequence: TGCAGCGTTGAAGGGTACGGGCTAGCGGGGTACACAGATACGCAGTATTTT. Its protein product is CSVEGYGLAGYTDTQYF.

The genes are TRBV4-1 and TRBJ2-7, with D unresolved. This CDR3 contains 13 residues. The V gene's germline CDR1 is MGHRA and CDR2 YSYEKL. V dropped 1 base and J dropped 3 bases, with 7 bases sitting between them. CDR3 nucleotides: TGCGCCAGCAGCCAAGCAATCCGCTACGAGCAGTACTTC. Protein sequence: CASSQAIRYEQYF.

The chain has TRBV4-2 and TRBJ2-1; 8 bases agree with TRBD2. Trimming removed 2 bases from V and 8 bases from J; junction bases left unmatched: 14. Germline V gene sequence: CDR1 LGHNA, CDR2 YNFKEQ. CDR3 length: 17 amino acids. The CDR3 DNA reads TGTGCCAGCAGCCAATGGTCTCTTGTCGGGGGGGCCCATGAGCAGTTCTTC. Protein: CASSQWSLVGGAHEQFF.

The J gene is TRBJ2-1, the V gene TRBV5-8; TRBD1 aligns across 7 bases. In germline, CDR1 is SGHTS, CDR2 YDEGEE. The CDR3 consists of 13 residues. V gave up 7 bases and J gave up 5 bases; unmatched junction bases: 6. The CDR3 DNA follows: TGTGCCAGCGAAGACAGGGATAACAATGAGCAGTTCTTC. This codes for CASEDRDNNEQFF.

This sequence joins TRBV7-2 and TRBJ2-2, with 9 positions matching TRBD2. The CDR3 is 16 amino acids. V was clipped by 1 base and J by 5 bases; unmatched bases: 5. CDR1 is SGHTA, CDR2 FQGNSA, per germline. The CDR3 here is CASSLGVAGVTGELFF. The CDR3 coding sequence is TGTGCCAGCAGCTTAGGAGTAGCGGGGGTAACCGGGGAGCTGTTTTTT.

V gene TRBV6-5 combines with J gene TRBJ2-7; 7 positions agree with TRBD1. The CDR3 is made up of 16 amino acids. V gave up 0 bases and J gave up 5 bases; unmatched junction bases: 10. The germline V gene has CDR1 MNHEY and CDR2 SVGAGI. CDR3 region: CASSYSNQYGQDEQYF. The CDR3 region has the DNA TGTGCCAGCAGTTACTCCAACCAATACGGACAGGACGAGCAGTACTTC.

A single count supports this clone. The CDR3, as DNA: TGCGCCAGCAGCAGAGACGGGGGAAGCTCCTACAATGAGCAGTTCTTC. This gives the protein CASSRDGGSSYNEQFF. This chain joins TRBV10-1 and TRBJ2-1, with a possible D match to TRBD2 (6 bases). V was shortened by 6 bases and J by 0 bases, with 15 bases between the two germline ends. CDR3 length: 16 residues. Germline V gene lookup returns CDR1 WNHNN and CDR2 SYGVQD (reference sequence).

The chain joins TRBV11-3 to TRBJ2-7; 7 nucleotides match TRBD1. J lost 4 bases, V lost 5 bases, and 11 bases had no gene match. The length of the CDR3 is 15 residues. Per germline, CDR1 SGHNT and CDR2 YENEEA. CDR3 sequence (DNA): TGTGCCAGCAGCCCCGGACAGGTCGGACTGTACGAGCAGTACTTC. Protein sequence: CASSPGQVGLYEQYF.

The CDR3 loop reads CATLHDPNEQFF. The CDR3 nucleotides read TGTGCCACCCTGCATGACCCCAATGAGCAGTTCTTC. This chain connects TRBV21-1 to TRBJ2-1. TRBV21-1 is flagged as a pseudogene. CDR3 length: 12 amino acids.

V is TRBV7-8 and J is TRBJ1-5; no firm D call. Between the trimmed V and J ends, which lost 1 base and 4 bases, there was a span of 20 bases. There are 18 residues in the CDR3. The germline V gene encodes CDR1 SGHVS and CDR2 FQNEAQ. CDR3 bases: TGTGCCAGCAGCTTAGGCAAGAGCAAGACAAGCCCTAATCAGCCCCAGCATTTT. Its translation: CASSLGKSKTSPNQPQHF. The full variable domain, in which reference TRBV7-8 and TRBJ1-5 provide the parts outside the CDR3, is GAGVSQSPRYKVAKRGQDVALRCDPISGHVSLFWYQQALGQGPEFLTYFQNEAQLDKSGLPSDRFFAERPEGSVSTLKIQRTQQEDSAVYLCASSLGKSKTSPNQPQHFGDGTRLSIL.

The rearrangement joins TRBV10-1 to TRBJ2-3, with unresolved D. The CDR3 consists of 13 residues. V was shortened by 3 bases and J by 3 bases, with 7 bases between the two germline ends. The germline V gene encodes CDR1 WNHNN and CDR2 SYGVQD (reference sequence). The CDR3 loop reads CASSELATDTQYF. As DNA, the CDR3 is TGCGCCAGCAGTGAATTAGCAACAGATACGCAGTATTTT.

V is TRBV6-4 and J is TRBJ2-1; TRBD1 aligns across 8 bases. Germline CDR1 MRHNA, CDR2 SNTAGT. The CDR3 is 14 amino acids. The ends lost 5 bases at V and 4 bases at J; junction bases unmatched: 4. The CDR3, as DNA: TGTGCCAGCAGTCAGGACAGGGAATACAATGAGCAGTTCTTC. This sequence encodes CASSQDREYNEQFF.